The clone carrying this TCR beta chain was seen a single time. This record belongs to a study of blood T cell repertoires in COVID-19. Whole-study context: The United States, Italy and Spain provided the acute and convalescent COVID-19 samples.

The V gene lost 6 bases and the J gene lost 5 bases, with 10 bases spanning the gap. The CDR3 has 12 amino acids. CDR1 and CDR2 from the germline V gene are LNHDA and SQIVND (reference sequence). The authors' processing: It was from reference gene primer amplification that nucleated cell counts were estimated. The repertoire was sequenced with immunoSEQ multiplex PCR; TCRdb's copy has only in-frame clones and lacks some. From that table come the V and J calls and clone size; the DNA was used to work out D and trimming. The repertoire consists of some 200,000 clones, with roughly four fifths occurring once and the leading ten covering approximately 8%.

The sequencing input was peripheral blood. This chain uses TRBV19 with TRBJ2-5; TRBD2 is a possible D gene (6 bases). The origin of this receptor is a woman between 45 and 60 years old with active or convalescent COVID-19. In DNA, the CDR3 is TGTGCCAGTAGGTCGGGGGAGGAGACCCAGTACTTC. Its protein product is CASRSGEETQYF.